The present entry profiles one T cell receptor beta chain with its context. Its antigen is currently unknown. A read error may be the cause here, since a much bigger clone is one base away. The sample is drawn from a study of blood T cells in healthy people across ages. It was with a sample-barcoded 5' primer and a J-beta primer mix that a second PCR of roughly 7 to 12 cycles was run. Unique molecular identifiers of 12 random nucleotides labeled each cDNA. Sequencing yielded, for each sample, at least 3 million paired-end reads carrying CDR3. TCRdb independently ran MiXCR on the 5' RACE reads; one entry per CDR3 protein. The table records about 1.8 million distinct CDR3 sequences, around half of them present only once. Broader study findings: Those diversity estimates obtained from one million T cells were thought to be underestimates. Age showed a roughly linear inverse relationship with TCR beta diversity per million T cells.

This CDR3 spans 14 amino acids. The germline CDR1 and CDR2 sequences are SGHTA and FQGNSA. V lost 5 bases and J lost 10, with 18 bases in between. The TCR sequence derives from a woman in her 40s in good health. This chain uses TRBV7-2 with TRBJ2-1; D unresolved. The sequenced sample was blood. The CDR3: CASSRLTNSNEQFF. CDR3 coding DNA: TGTGCCAGCAGCCGACTCACGAACAGTAACGAGCAGTTCTTC.